This TCR beta chain was documented in a study of blood T cell repertoires in COVID-19. Study overall: Sources were T cells, B-cell-depleted T cells, or PBMCs; the material itself was cDNA or gDNA.

Clones were read by immunoSEQ multiplex PCR, and TCRdb kept only the in-frame ones, dropping some. The sample shows 200,000 to 250,000 clones, about 87% of them seen only once. Participant-reported clinical history was the basis for cohort assignment. In Cohort 3, a recovered donor had either two negative PCRs, clearance, or symptom resolution. V lost 1 base to trimming and J lost 6 bases, with 12 bases between them. Germline V gives CDR1 SGHVS, CDR2 FNYEAQ. The CDR3 totals 15 residues. The V and J genes are TRBV7-6 and TRBJ2-2; no reliable D call. The sample consisted of PBMCs or T cells enriched from blood (not recorded which). The source of this sequence is a woman aged 45-65 years who had recovered from COVID-19. The CDR3, as DNA: TGTGCCAGCAGCTTAGAAGACTCGCCCTCCGGGGAGCTGTTTTTT. Residues: CASSLEDSPSGELFF.